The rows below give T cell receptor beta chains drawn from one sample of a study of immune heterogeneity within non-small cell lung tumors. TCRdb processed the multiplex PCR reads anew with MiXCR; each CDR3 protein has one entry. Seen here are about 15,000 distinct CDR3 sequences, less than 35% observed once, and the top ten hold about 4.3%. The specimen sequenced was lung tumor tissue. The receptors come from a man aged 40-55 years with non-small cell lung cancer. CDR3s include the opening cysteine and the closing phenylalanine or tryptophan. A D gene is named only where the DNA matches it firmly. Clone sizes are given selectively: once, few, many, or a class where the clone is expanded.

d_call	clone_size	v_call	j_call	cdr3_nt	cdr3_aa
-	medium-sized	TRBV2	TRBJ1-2	TGTGCCAGCACGGGGGGCAGCCTCTATGGCTACACCTTC	CASTGGSLYGYTF
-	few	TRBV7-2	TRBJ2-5	TGTGCCAGCAGCCCTTCGACTAGAGAGACCCAGTACTTC	CASSPSTRETQYF
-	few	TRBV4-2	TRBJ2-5	TGTGCCAGCAGCCAAGAGGGGGAGACCCAGTACTTC	CASSQEGETQYF
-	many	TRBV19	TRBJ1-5	TGTGCCAGTACCGATCCCAGTTATTATAGCAATCAGCCCCAGCATTTT	CASTDPSYYSNQPQHF
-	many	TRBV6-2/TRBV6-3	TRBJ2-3	TGTGCCAGCAGTTACTCGATGGACCTCCCGACGGATACGCAGTATTTT	CASSYSMDLPTDTQYF
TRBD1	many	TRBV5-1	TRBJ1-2	TGCGCCAGCAGCTTTTTCCTACAGGGGGCAGATGGCTACACCTTC	CASSFFLQGADGYTF
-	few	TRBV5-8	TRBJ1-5	TGTGCCAGCAGCCTAGATAGCAATCAGCCCCAGCATTTT	CASSLDSNQPQHF
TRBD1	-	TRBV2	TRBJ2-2	TGTGCCAGCAGCGGGACAGGAGTTGGGACCGGGGAGCTGTTTTTT	CASSGTGVGTGELFF
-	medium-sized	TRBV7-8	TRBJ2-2	TGTGCCAGCAGCTTAGGGGCGCCGACCGGGGAGCTGTTTTTT	CASSLGAPTGELFF
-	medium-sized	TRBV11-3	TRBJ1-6	TGTGCCAGCAGCTCACAGGGCCAAGGAAGTAATTCACCCCTCCACTTT	CASSSQGQGSNSPLHF
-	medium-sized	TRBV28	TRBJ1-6	TGTGCCAGCACCACGTCGGGTTCACCCCTCCACTTT	CASTTSGSPLHF
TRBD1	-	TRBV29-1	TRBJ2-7	TGCAGCTTCACTGGGGCGGGACAGGGATACTACGAGCAGTACTTC	CSFTGAGQGYYEQYF
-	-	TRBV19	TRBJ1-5	TGTGCCAGTAGTGCAGGGGACGTTCACCCCCAGCATTTT	CASSAGDVHPQHF
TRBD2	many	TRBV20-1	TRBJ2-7	TGCAGTGCTTTGGCGGGAGGGTCCTACGAGCAGTACTTC	CSALAGGSYEQYF
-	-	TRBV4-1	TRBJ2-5	TGCGCCAGCAGCCAAGATCCCCCGGGTGGGTATGGAGAGACCCGGTACTTC	CASSQDPPGGYGETRYF
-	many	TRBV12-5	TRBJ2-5	TGTGCTAGTGGAGGGGGGATGAAAGAGACCCAGTACTTC	CASGGGMKETQYF
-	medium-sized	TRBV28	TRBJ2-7	TGTGCCAGCAGTTTCCCAGGGGAGGGCGAGCAGTACTTC	CASSFPGEGEQYF
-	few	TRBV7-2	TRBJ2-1	TGTGCCAGCAGCTCTCCCCGACTAGGCCCCTACAATGAGCAGTTCTTC	CASSSPRLGPYNEQFF
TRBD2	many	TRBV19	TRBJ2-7	TGTGCCAGTAGCCCCTTAGCGGGGAGCTCCTACGAGCAGTACTTC	CASSPLAGSSYEQYF
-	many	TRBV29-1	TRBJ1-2	TGCAGCGCCGTGTCTCAAAACTATGGCTACACCTTC	CSAVSQNYGYTF
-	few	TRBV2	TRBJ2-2	TGTGCCAGCAGTGAAGATTGGCGGACCGGGGAGCTGTTTTTT	CASSEDWRTGELFF
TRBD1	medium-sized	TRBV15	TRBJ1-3	TGTGCCACCAGCAGAGATCCGGGACAGGGACGGAACACCATATATTTT	CATSRDPGQGRNTIYF
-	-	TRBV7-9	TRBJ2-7	TGTGCCAGCAGAACGCCGAGGGGCTCCTACGAGCAGTACTTC	CASRTPRGSYEQYF
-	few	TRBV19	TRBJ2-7	TGTGCCAGTCGTATAGATGCCGGGAAGAATTACTACGAGCAGTACTTC	CASRIDAGKNYYEQYF
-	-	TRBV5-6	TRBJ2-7	TGTGCCAGCAGCGCAACCGGGACCCAATACTACGAGCAGTACTTC	CASSATGTQYYEQYF
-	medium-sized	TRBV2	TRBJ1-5	TGTGCCAGCAGGCAGGGACCGCGACAGCCCCAGCATTTT	CASRQGPRQPQHF
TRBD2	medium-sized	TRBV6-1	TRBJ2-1	TGTGCCAGCAGTGAACTAGCGGGCTCCTACAATGAGCAGTTCTTC	CASSELAGSYNEQFF
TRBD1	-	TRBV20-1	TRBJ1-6	TGCAGTGCTAAGGGGACAGGGGATTCACCCCTCCACTTT	CSAKGTGDSPLHF
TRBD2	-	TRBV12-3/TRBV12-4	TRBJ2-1	TGTGTCAGCAGTAGGACTAGCGGGAGGCTATCCAATAAGCAGTTCTTC	CVSSRTSGRLSNKQFF
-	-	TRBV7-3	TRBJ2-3	TGTGCCAACAGCTGGGTGGGAGGCGGGACAGATACGCAGTATTTT	CANSWVGGGTDTQYF
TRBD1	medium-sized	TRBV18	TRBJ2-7	TGTGCCAGCTCACCCCGCCCAGGGGGCTTGGGTTACGAGCAGTACTTC	CASSPRPGGLGYEQYF
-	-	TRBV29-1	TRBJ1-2	TGCAGCGTTGAAGGAATCCGAAATAACTATGGCTACACCTTC	CSVEGIRNNYGYTF
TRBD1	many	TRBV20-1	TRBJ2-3	TGCAGTCTTATACCGACAGGGGGCGCGTATACGCAGTATTTT	CSLIPTGGAYTQYF
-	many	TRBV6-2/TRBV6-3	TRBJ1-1	TGTGCCAGCAGTAACGGACGTGGGGCTTTCTTT	CASSNGRGAFF